This T cell receptor beta chain was recovered during a study of cytomegalovirus exposure and HLA in healthy donors. Study overall: Counted in an early data release were tens of millions of unique TCRs from HLA-typed donors. General study points: Equally common other TCR beta chains were less clonally expanded than HLA-associated ones, a later analysis found. Another analysis was done later, and it associated fewer than 20,000 TCR beta sequences with HLA alleles at 0.05 false discovery rate.

Germline CDR1 is SEHNR and CDR2 is FQNEAQ (reference sequence). Trimming took off 5 bases at V and 6 bases at J, with 16 bases between the two ends. This CDR3 region has 15 residues. Note on this clone: Its antigen is unknown.

In the PCR, 60 Vbeta and 13 Jbeta primers were used. Sequencing used immunoSEQ multiplex PCR; TCRdb keeps in-frame clones, though not all of them. Of more than 150,000 clones detected, 65% to 80% appear once; the ten largest clones hold roughly 3%. Source material: PBMCs. This TCR came from a woman in her forties or fifties in good health and CMV-seropositive. The rearrangement links TRBV7-9 to TRBJ1-4; D gene ambiguous. The CDR3: CASSPIVAPYEKLFF. DNA of the CDR3: TGTGCCAGCAGCCCTATAGTTGCCCCGTATGAAAAACTGTTTTTT.